This entry lists 15 T cell receptor beta chains sequenced from one sample in a study of cytomegalovirus exposure and HLA in healthy donors. PCR employed 60 Vbeta and 13 Jbeta primers. Profiled with immunoSEQ multiplex PCR; TCRdb holds only in-frame clones, not every one. The table shows some 170,000 clones, with roughly 71% occurring only once. Sequencing was done on a sample of PBMCs. These receptors all come from a woman aged 50 to 60 in good health and CMV-seropositive.

The chain has TRBV6-5 and TRBJ2-1; 9 bases fit TRBD2. Losses at the gene ends were 0 bases for V and 9 bases for J; bases not matched to a gene: 9. This CDR3 contains 16 residues. Germline V gene lookup returns CDR1 MNHEY and CDR2 SVGAGI. The CDR3 nucleotides are TGTGCCAGCAGTTACTCGACTAGCGGTGCGGGCATTGAGCAGTTCTTC. This sequence encodes CASSYSTSGAGIEQFF.

To note about this clone: The same CDR3 can be traced to other DNA sequences in this sample. This chain connects TRBV25-1 to TRBJ1-1; D is uncertain. Per germline, CDR1 MGHDK and CDR2 SYGVNS. The CDR3 runs 11 residues. V was shortened by 6 bases and J by 4 bases, with 6 bases between the two germline ends. In DNA, the CDR3 is TGTGCCAGCAGCAGAGGCACTGAAGCTTTCTTT. It specifies CASSRGTEAFF.

The V call is TRBV7-9, the J call TRBJ2-7; 7 bases line up with TRBD1. With 4 bases clipped from V and 4 bases from J, the junction kept 10 bases outside the gene matches. This CDR3 contains 15 residues. Germline V gene lookup returns CDR1 SEHNR and CDR2 FQNEAQ (reference sequence). CDR3 protein: CASSSQGGTVYEQYF. CDR3 nucleotide sequence: TGTGCCAGCAGCTCCCAAGGGGGCACGGTTTACGAGCAGTACTTC.

This clone was seen once. The chain combines TRBV9 with TRBJ2-5; the D gene is possibly TRBD1 (6 bases). CDR1 is SGDLS and CDR2 is YYNGEE in the germline V gene. CDR3 length: 14 residues. V was shortened by 6 bases and J by 5 bases, with 17 bases between the two germline ends. The CDR3 nucleotides are TGTGCCAGCACCGCAGGGGATAGGGCCGAGACCCAGTACTTC. This translates into CASTAGDRAETQYF.

This clone showed up just once. The V call is TRBV2, the J call TRBJ2-2; TRBD1 might be the D (5 bases). This CDR3 has 14 residues. Germline values: CDR1 SNHLY, CDR2 FYNNEI. The V end was cut by 8 bases, the J end by 1 base, with 11 bases between. CDR3 DNA sequence: TGTGCCAGCTCCCGACAGCAGAACACCGGGGAGCTGTTTTTT. This sequence encodes CASSRQQNTGELFF.

This clone occurred a few times. This chain links TRBV5-1 with TRBJ2-7; TRBD2 is a possible D gene (5 bases). Trimming stripped 2 bases from V and 2 bases from J, with 8 bases between. There are 13 residues in the CDR3. Germline V CDR1 and CDR2: SGHRS, YFSETQ. CDR3 DNA sequence: TGCGCCAGCAGCTTAGACGGGGCCTACGAGCAGTACTTC. Translated, it gives CASSLDGAYEQYF.

V is TRBV19 and J is TRBJ1-5; D is undetermined. Trimming removed 4 bases from V and 7 bases from J, with 20 bases in between. The CDR3 loop spans 16 amino acids. Germline V lookup: CDR1 LNHDA, CDR2 SQIVND (reference sequence). The CDR3 loop is CASSNPVSALGQPQHF. The CDR3, as DNA: TGTGCCAGTAGTAATCCTGTTTCCGCCCTTGGCCAGCCCCAGCATTTT.

The chain combines TRBV2 with TRBJ2-2; 10 bases match TRBD1. Germline V gives CDR1 SNHLY, CDR2 FYNNEI. J lost 6 bases, V lost 6 bases, and 7 bases had no gene match. This CDR3 comprises 15 residues. CDR3: CASRLGTGVPGELFF. The CDR3 DNA is TGTGCCAGCAGACTCGGGACAGGGGTCCCCGGGGAGCTGTTTTTT.

The chain links TRBV9 to TRBJ2-5; 7 bases match TRBD1. Germline V lookup: CDR1 SGDLS, CDR2 YYNGEE. V was pared by 3 bases and J by 5 bases, with 7 bases of the junction left unmatched. The length of the CDR3 is 14 residues. The CDR3 sequence: CASSAGTEEETQYF. CDR3 DNA: TGTGCCAGCAGCGCCGGGACAGAGGAGGAGACCCAGTACTTC.

J is TRBJ2-5 and V is TRBV27; no reliable D call. The CDR3 length is 12 residues. Trimming removed 5 bases from V and 7 bases from J, with 11 bases in between. Germline CDR1 is MNHEY and CDR2 is SMNVEV (reference sequence). The CDR3 is CASSEHSGTQYF. The CDR3, as DNA: TGTGCCAGCAGTGAGCATTCCGGGACCCAGTACTTC.

The chain is built from TRBV7-9 and TRBJ1-2, with 7 bases lining up with TRBD1. The J segment lost 2 bases and the V segment lost 3 bases, leaving 6 bases of the junction unmatched. Germline V gene data show CDR1 as SEHNR and CDR2 as FQNEAQ (reference sequence). The CDR3 length is 15 residues. CDR3 nucleotide sequence: TGTGCCAGCAGCTTTGTGACAGGGACCAACTATGGCTACACCTTC. It yields the protein CASSFVTGTNYGYTF.

CDR3 in DNA: TGTGCCAGCAGTCACCCCGGGGATTACGAGCAGTACTTC. Translated, it gives CASSHPGDYEQYF. This chain connects TRBV6-6 to TRBJ2-7, with D tentatively TRBD2 (5 bases). This CDR3 contains 13 residues. With 5 bases removed from V and 4 bases from J, the gap between germline ends came to 12 bases. Germline V gene data show CDR1 as MNHNY and CDR2 as SVGAGI (reference sequence).

V gene TRBV19 combines with J gene TRBJ1-1, with 9 bases that match TRBD1. The CDR3 totals 15 residues. Germline-derived CDR1 and CDR2 are LNHDA and SQIVND (reference sequence). The V and J ends lost 7 bases and 3 bases, in that order; junction bases with no gene match: 9. The CDR3 region is CASTWRQGVYTEAFF. CDR3 sequence (DNA): TGTGCCAGTACCTGGAGACAGGGGGTCTACACTGAAGCTTTCTTT.

The V gene is TRBV6-1, the J gene TRBJ2-1; TRBD2 agrees at 10 bases. Germline V CDR1 and CDR2: MNHNS, SASEGT. CDR3 length equals 15 residues. The V gene end was trimmed by 6 bases and the J gene end by 10 bases; junction bases not matched to a gene: 12. The CDR3 bases are TGTGCCAGCAGAGCCGGGACTAGCGACCTAAAGGAGCAGTTCTTC. Translated, it gives CASRAGTSDLKEQFF.

The V and J genes are TRBV10-3 and TRBJ1-1; 10 bases map to TRBD1. V lost 4 bases and J lost 4; bases outside the gene matches: 3. This CDR3 comprises 14 residues. Germline loops: CDR1 ENHRY, CDR2 SYGVKD. For the CDR3, the DNA is TGTGCCATCAGTGGGGACAGGGGCTTCACTGAAGCTTTCTTT. As protein: CAISGDRGFTEAFF.